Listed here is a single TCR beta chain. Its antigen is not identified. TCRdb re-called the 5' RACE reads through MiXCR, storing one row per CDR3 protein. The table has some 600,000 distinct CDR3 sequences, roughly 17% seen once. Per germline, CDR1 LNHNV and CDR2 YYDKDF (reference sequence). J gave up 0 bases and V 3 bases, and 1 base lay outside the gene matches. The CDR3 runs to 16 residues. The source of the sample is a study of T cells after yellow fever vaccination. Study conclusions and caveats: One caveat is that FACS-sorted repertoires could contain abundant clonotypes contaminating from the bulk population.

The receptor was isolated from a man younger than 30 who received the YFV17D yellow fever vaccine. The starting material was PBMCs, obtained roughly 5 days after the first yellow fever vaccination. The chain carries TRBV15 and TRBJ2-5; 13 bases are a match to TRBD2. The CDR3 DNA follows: TGTGCCACCAGCAGGGGGACTAGCGGGGACCAAGAGACCCAGTACTTC. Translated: CATSRGTSGDQETQYF.